This TCR beta chain was observed in a study of blood T cell repertoires in COVID-19. In the source study's methods: Amplification of reference gene primers provided the estimated nucleated cell counts. The protocol was immunoSEQ multiplex PCR, while the TCRdb copy is restricted to in-frame clones and leaves out a portion. That table is the source of V, J and clone size, and D and trimming were worked out from the DNA. The table shows about 57,000 clones, with about 85% occurring only once. Seattle patients were enrolled while actively infected and followed longitudinally. Per germline, CDR1 SGHDN and CDR2 FVKESK. CDR3 length equals 13 residues. V was pared by 4 bases and J by 4 bases, with 8 bases between.

Sequenced sample: peripheral blood. This rearrangement joins TRBV14 to TRBJ1-3, with D uncertain. The TCR originated in a woman older than 75 with COVID-19, enrolled during active disease. The CDR3 loop reads CASSPGWGNTIYF. The CDR3 DNA is TGTGCCAGCAGCCCCGGTTGGGGAAACACCATATATTTT.